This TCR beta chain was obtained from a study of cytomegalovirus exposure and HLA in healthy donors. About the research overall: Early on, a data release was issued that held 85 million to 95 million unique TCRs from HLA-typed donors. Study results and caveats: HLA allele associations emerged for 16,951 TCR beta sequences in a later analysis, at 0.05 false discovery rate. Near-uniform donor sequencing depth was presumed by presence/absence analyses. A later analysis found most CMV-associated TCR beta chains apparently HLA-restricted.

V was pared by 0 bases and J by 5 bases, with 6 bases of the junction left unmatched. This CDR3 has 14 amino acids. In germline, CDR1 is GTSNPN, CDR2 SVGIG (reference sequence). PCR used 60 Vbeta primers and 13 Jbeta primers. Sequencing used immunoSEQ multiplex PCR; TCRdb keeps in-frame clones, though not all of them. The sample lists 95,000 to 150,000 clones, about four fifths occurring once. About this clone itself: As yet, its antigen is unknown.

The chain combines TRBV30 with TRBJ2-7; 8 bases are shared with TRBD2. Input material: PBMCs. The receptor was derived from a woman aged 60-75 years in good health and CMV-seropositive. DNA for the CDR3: TGTGCCTGGAGTGTAGGGACTAGTATAAACGAGCAGTACTTC. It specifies CAWSVGTSINEQYF.